The 5 T cell receptor beta chains below come from one sample, sequenced in a study of memory CD8 T cells in hepatitis C reinfection. The repertoire was sequenced with immunoSEQ multiplex PCR; TCRdb's copy has only in-frame clones and lacks some. The sample yields some 46,000 clones, approximately 92% seen once. Time point in this sample: late/post reinfection, 12 to 24 weeks after detection. No in vitro expansion preceded TCR sequencing of the sorted cells. The sample comprised naive CD8+ T cells sorted from blood. The receptors stem from a man aged 18 to 29 with hepatitis C virus infection.

In DNA, the CDR3 is TGTGCCACTTCTAGCGGGGGGGCGGACGAGCAGTTCTTC. It translates to CATSSGGADEQFF. This chain uses TRBV27 with TRBJ2-1; 12 positions match TRBD2. The CDR3 consists of 13 residues. Germline values: CDR1 MNHEY, CDR2 SMNVEV (reference sequence). V lost 10 bases, J lost 10 bases, and 8 bases stayed unmatched.

The chain is built from TRBV6-5 and TRBJ1-1; D unresolved. Deletions cut 2 bases from V and 7 bases from J, with 11 bases between. CDR1 and CDR2 (germline): MNHEY, SVGAGI. The CDR3 is 13 amino acids. CDR3 amino acids: CASSYLGVIEAFF. The DNA of the CDR3 is TGTGCCAGCAGTTACCTCGGGGTTATTGAAGCTTTCTTT.

This chain uses TRBV6-6 with TRBJ1-5; a possible D gene is TRBD1 (6 bases). The CDR3 has 16 residues. V was pared by 5 bases and J by 7 bases, with 21 bases between. CDR1 is MNHNY and CDR2 is SVGAGI in the germline V gene (reference sequence). The DNA for the CDR3 is TGTGCCAGCAGTACGTACGGACAGCTAAACGCCCAGCCCCAGCATTTT. It codes for CASSTYGQLNAQPQHF.

This rearrangement joins TRBV25-1 to TRBJ2-1; maybe TRBD2 (5 bases). The V gene's germline CDR1 is MGHDK and CDR2 SYGVNS. The CDR3 loop spans 13 amino acids. V lost 4 bases to trimming and J lost 10 bases, with 14 bases between them. Here the CDR3 DNA reads TGTGCCAGCAGTGGAAGAGGGTACCACGAGCAGTTCTTC. This codes for CASSGRGYHEQFF.

The chain combines TRBV5-5 with TRBJ2-2; TRBD1 aligns across 7 bases. Germline V CDR1 and CDR2: SGHKS, YYEKEE (reference sequence). The CDR3 is 15 residues long. V shed 0 bases and J 4 bases; nucleotides not matched to a gene: 3. CDR3 protein: CASSLGDSFTGELFF. CDR3 DNA sequence: TGTGCCAGCAGCTTGGGGGACAGCTTCACCGGGGAGCTGTTTTTT.